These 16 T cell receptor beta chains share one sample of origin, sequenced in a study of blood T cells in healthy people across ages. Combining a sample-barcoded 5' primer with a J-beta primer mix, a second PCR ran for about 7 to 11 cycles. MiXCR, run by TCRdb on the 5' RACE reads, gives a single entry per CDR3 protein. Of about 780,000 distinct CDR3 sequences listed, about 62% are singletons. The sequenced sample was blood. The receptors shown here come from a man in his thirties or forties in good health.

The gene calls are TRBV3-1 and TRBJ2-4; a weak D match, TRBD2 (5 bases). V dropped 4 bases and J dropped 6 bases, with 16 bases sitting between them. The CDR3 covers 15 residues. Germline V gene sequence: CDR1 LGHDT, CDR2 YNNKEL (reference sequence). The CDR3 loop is CASSPGRGMGNIQYF. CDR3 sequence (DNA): TGTGCCAGCAGCCCCGGACGGGGTATGGGAAACATTCAGTACTTC.

This CDR3 reads CASSVEPGGEQYF. DNA for the CDR3: TGTGCCAGCAGCGTTGAGCCCGGGGGGGAGCAGTACTTC. V and J are TRBV9 and TRBJ2-7, with 7 bases lining up with TRBD2. Per germline, CDR1 SGDLS and CDR2 YYNGEE. With 2 bases clipped from V and 7 bases from J, the junction kept 6 bases outside the gene matches. The CDR3 is made up of 13 amino acids.

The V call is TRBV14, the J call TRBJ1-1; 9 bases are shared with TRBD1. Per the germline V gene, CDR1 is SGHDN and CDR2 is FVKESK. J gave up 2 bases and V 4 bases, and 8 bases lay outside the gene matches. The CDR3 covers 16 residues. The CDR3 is CASSRDRGSVNTEAFF. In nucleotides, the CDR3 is TGTGCCAGCAGCCGCGACAGGGGGTCTGTTAACACTGAAGCTTTCTTT.

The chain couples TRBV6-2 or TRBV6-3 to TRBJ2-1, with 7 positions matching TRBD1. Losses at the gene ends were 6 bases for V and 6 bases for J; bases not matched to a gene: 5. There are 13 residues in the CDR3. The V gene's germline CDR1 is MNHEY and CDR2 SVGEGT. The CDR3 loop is CASSEGQINEQFF. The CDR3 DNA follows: TGTGCCAGCAGCGAGGGACAGATCAATGAGCAGTTCTTC.

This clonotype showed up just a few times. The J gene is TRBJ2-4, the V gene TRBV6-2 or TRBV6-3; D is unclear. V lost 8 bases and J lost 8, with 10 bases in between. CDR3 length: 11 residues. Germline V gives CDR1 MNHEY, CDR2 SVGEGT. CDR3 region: CASRAFDIQYF. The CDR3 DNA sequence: TGTGCCAGCCGGGCATTCGACATTCAGTACTTC.

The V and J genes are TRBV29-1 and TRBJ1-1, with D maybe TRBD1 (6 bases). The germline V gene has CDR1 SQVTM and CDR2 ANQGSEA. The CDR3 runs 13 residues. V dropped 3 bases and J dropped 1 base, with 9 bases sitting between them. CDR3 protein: CSVEEQGNTEAFF. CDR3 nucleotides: TGCAGCGTTGAGGAACAGGGGAACACTGAAGCTTTCTTT.

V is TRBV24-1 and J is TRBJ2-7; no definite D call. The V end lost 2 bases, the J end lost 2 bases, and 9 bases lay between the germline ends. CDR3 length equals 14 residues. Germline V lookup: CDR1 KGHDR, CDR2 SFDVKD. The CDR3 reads CATSDYRNTYEQYF. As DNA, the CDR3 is TGTGCCACCAGTGATTACCGTAATACCTACGAGCAGTACTTC.

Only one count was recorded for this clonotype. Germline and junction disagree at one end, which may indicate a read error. CDR3 bases: TGTGCCAGCAGCTCCGCCCCGAACTACGAGCAGCACTTC. As protein: CASSSAPNYEQHF. This chain joins TRBV7-2 and TRBJ2-1; D is undetermined. This CDR3 is 13 amino acids long. Looked up from germline, CDR1 is SGHTA and CDR2 is FQGNSA.

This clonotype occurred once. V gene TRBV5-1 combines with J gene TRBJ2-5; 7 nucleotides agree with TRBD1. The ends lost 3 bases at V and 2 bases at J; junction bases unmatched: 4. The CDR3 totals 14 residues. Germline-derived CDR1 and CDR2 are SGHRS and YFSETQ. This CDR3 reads CASSYGQEQETQYF. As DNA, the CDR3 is TGCGCCAGCAGCTATGGACAGGAACAAGAGACCCAGTACTTC. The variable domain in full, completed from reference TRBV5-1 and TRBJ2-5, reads KAGVTQTPRYLIKTRGQQVTLSCSPISGHRSVSWYQQTPGQGLQFLFEYFSETQRNKGNFPGRFSGRQFSNSRSEMNVSTLELGDSALYLCASSYGQEQETQYFGPGTRLLVL.

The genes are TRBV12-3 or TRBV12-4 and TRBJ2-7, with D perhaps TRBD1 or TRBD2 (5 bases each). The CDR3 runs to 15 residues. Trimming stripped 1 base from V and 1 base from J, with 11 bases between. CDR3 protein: CASSLGRDGSYEQYF. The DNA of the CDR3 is TGTGCCAGCAGTTTAGGCCGGGACGGATCCTACGAGCAGTACTTC.

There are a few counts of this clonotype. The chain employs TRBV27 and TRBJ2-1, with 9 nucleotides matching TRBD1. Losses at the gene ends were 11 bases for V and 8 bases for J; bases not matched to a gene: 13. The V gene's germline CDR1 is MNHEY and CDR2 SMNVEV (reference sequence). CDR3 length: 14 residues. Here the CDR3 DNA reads TGTGCCGCCAGAAAGGGGACAGGGCGGTATGAGCAGTTCTTC. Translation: CAARKGTGRYEQFF.

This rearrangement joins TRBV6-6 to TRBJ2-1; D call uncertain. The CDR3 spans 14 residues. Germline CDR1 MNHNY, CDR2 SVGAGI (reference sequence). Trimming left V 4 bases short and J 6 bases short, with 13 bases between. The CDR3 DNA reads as TGTGCCAGCAGTTCCTGGGGTCGAAGCAATGAGCAGTTCTTC. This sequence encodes CASSSWGRSNEQFF.

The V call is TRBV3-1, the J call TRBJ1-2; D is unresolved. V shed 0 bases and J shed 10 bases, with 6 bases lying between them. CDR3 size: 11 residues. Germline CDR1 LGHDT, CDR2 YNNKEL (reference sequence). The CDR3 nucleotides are TGTGCCAGCAGCCAAGAAAGGGTCTACACCTTC. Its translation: CASSQERVYTF.

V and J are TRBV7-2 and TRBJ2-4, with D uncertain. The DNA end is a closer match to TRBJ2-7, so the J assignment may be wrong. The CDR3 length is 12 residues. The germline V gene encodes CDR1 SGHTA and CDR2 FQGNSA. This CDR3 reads CASSSAPYEQYF. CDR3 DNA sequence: TGTGCCAGCAGCTCTGCACCCTACGAGCAGTACTTC.

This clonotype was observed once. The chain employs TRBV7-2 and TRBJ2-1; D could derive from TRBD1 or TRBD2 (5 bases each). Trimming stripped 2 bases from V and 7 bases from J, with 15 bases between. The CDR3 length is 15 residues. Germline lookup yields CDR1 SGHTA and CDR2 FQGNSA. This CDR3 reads CASSLRDGLSNEQFF. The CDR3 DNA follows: TGTGCCAGCAGCTTAAGGGACGGATTAAGTAATGAGCAGTTCTTC.

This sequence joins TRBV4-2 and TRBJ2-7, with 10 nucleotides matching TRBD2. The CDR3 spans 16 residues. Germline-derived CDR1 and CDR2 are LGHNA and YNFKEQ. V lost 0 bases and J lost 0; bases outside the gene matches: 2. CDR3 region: CASSQEQRGGSYEQYF. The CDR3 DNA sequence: TGTGCCAGCAGCCAAGAACAGCGGGGGGGCTCCTACGAGCAGTACTTC.